Listed below are T cell receptor beta chains from one sample, sequenced in a study of Graves' ophthalmopathy and Graves' hyperthyroidism. MiXCR was run by TCRdb on the multiplex PCR reads, yielding one entry per CDR3 protein. This sample has fewer than 20,000 distinct CDR3 sequences, with 46% found just once. Sequenced material: peripheral blood. The receptors originated from a woman aged 40 to 55 with stable Graves' hyperthyroidism. The CDR3 runs from the conserved cysteine through the conserved F or W. A D gene is named only where the DNA matches it firmly. Part of the rows lack a size; the others show once, few, many or a class for expanded clones.

15,TRBJ1-3,-,TRBV18,-,TGTGCCAGCTCACTAGGTTGGACAGACGGAAACACCATATATTTT,CASSLGWTDGNTIYF
16,TRBJ2-4,-,TRBV6-2/TRBV6-3,-,TGTGCCAGCAGTTACTCTGGCGAGGGACCAAAAAACATTCCGTACTTC,CASSYSGEGPKNIPYF
15,TRBJ1-1,medium-sized,TRBV15,-,TGTGCCACCAGCAGTGCGAGGGGGGGCTGGACTGAAGCTTTCTTT,CATSSARGGWTEAFF
16,TRBJ2-3,-,TRBV18,-,TGTGCCAGCTCTACCCAGGGGTCTTCTAGCACAGATACGCAGTATTTT,CASSTQGSSSTDTQYF
11,TRBJ1-1,-,TRBV20-1,-,TGCAGTGCTCGCAGGGGCCGTGAAGCTTTCTTT,CSARRGREAFF
15,TRBJ2-5,many,TRBV5-1,-,TGCGCCAGCAGCTTGGAGTCGTTCACCGAAGAGACCCAGTACTTC,CASSLESFTEETQYF
15,TRBJ1-5,medium-sized,TRBV7-8,-,TGTGCCAGCAGCTTAGGCAGGGGAGGCAATCAGCCCCAGCATTTT,CASSLGRGGNQPQHF
15,TRBJ2-7,once,TRBV10-3,-,TGTGTCATCAGTCTGGAGGGGACAGCCTCCTACGAGCAGTACTTC,CVISLEGTASYEQYF
15,TRBJ2-5,medium-sized,TRBV7-2,-,TGTGCCAGCAGCCCGGAGGGACGGGAGAAAGAGACCCAGTACTTC,CASSPEGREKETQYF
12,TRBJ2-7,many,TRBV6-2/TRBV6-3,-,TGTGCCAGCAGTTCGAGGGGCTACGAGCAGTACTTC,CASSSRGYEQYF
16,TRBJ2-1,many,TRBV7-3,TRBD2,TGTGCCAGCAGCTTAAGGGGCGGGGGAGTATACAATGAGCAGTTCTTC,CASSLRGGGVYNEQFF
17,TRBJ2-7,many,TRBV7-2,-,TGTGCCAGCAGCTTAGCCCCGGCAGTAGTCCTCTCCTACGAGCAGTACTTC,CASSLAPAVVLSYEQYF
14,TRBJ1-5,many,TRBV20-1,-,TGCAGTGCTAGACTGGGGGGGGAGGAACAGCCCCAGCATTTT,CSARLGGEEQPQHF
12,TRBJ1-2,-,TRBV7-3,-,TGTGCCAGCAGCTCAAATTCGGATGGCTACACCTTC,CASSSNSDGYTF
15,TRBJ1-5,-,TRBV24-1,-,TGTGCCACCAGTGATTCTGCGGGACCCCAAGAGACCCAGCATTTT,CATSDSAGPQETQHF
13,TRBJ1-6,many,TRBV6-2/TRBV6-3,-,TGTGCCAGCGGGTTCAGGGAATCTTCACCCCTCCACTTT,CASGFRESSPLHF
13,TRBJ1-3,few,TRBV28,TRBD1,TGTGCCAGCGGTAGTCCAGGGGGGAACACCATATATTTT,CASGSPGGNTIYF
15,TRBJ2-7,-,TRBV9,TRBD1,TGTGCCAGCAGCGCCACGGGACAGGGCGGCTACGAGCAGTACTTC,CASSATGQGGYEQYF
12,TRBJ2-5,medium-sized,TRBV7-3,-,TGTGCCAGCAGCCCAAGCGGGGAGACCCAGTACTTC,CASSPSGETQYF
15,TRBJ2-7,-,TRBV12-3/TRBV12-4,-,TGTGCCAGCAGTCCTACTCCTAGGGAGTCCTACGAGCAGTACTTC,CASSPTPRESYEQYF
18,TRBJ2-4,many,TRBV19,TRBD2,TGTGCCAGTAGTATAGGGACTAGCGGGAACTTGGCCAAAAACATTCAGTACTTC,CASSIGTSGNLAKNIQYF
14,TRBJ2-3,many,TRBV13,TRBD2,TGTGCCAGCAGCTTGCGGGGGGGCACAGATACGCAGTATTTT,CASSLRGGTDTQYF
16,TRBJ1-5,medium-sized,TRBV10-2,TRBD1,TGCGCCAGCAGTATCTCGGACAGGGGTAGCAATCAGCCCCAGCATTTT,CASSISDRGSNQPQHF
14,TRBJ2-1,-,TRBV27,-,TGTGCCAGCAGTTTATACAGGGTCTACAATGAGCAGTTCTTC,CASSLYRVYNEQFF
13,TRBJ2-3,medium-sized,TRBV2,-,TGTGCCAGCAGATTGGACTTCTCTCATACGCAGTATTTT,CASRLDFSHTQYF
14,TRBJ2-1,many,TRBV19,-,TGTGCCAGTTCCTCTATCGCACGCTACAATGAGCAGTTCTTC,CASSSIARYNEQFF
17,TRBJ2-7,few,TRBV5-4,TRBD2,TGTGCCAGCTCGGGGCGGAAGCGGGAGGGCCCCTCCTACGAGCAGTACTTT,CASSGRKREGPSYEQYF
14,TRBJ2-2,-,TRBV11-3,TRBD1,TGTGCCAGCAGCTTTGGGGACAGGGAGTGGGAGCTGTTTTTT,CASSFGDREWELFF
14,TRBJ2-7,many,TRBV20-1,-,TGCAGTGCTAATGAGTGGTTAAGCCTTTCCGAGCAGTACTTC,CSANEWLSLSEQYF
12,TRBJ2-2,medium-sized,TRBV15,-,TGTGCCACCAGCCGACTTGCCGGGGAGCTGTTTTTT,CATSRLAGELFF
13,TRBJ2-7,-,TRBV20-1,TRBD2,TGCAGTGCTAGAGCTAGCGGGAGGTACGAGCGGTACTTC,CSARASGRYERYF
15,TRBJ2-5,-,TRBV4-2,TRBD2,TGTGCCAGCAGCTCGGGGGGTTGGTACCAAGAGACCCAGTACTTC,CASSSGGWYQETQYF
14,TRBJ1-6,-,TRBV2,TRBD1,TGTGCCAGCAGTGAAGCCAGGGGGAATTCACCCCTCCACTTT,CASSEARGNSPLHF
14,TRBJ1-5,few,TRBV24-1,TRBD1,TGTGCCTGGAGTGTGGGACAGGGCAATCAGCCCCAGCATTTT,CAWSVGQGNQPQHF
12,TRBJ2-1,-,TRBV12-3/TRBV12-4,-,TGTGCCAGCAGTAAAAGCGGCAATGAGCAGTTCTTC,CASSKSGNEQFF
13,TRBJ2-3,once,TRBV20-1,-,TGCAGTGCTGACACCGGACGATCAGATACGCAGTATTTT,CSADTGRSDTQYF
16,TRBJ1-2,-,TRBV7-6,-,TGTGCCAGCAGCTTTTCTCCGGGACGATCTAACTATGGCTACACCTTC,CASSFSPGRSNYGYTF
13,TRBJ2-1,-,TRBV29-1,TRBD2,TGCAGCGTTGAAGAAGCGGGATACAATGAGCAGTTCTTC,CSVEEAGYNEQFF
15,TRBJ1-5,-,TRBV20-1,-,TGCAGTGCTAGAGATTTGGCCGCGGGAGGTCAGCCCCAGCATTTT,CSARDLAAGGQPQHF
16,TRBJ2-5,once,TRBV11-2,TRBD1,TGTGCCAGCAGCTTATTCGGGACAGGGGGCGGAGAGATCCAGTACTTC,CASSLFGTGGGEIQYF
14,TRBJ2-2,many,TRBV9,TRBD2,TGTGCCAGCAGCGGAGGGACTAGCGGGGGTGGAATGTTTTTT,CASSGGTSGGGMFF
13,TRBJ2-5,medium-sized,TRBV2,-,TGTGCCAGCAGTGTATCGGGTCAAGAGACCCAGTACTTC,CASSVSGQETQYF
16,TRBJ2-3,-,TRBV7-2,-,TGTGCCAGCAGCTTAGTCCGCAGCCCCACGGCAGATACGCAGTATTTT,CASSLVRSPTADTQYF
16,TRBJ2-7,once,TRBV7-3,TRBD2,TGCGCCAGCAGCCCGGGGAGACTAGCGGGGAAATACGAGCAGTACTTC,CASSPGRLAGKYEQYF
15,TRBJ2-7,medium-sized,TRBV24-1,-,TGTGCCACCAGTGATGGCCTAGCGAGCTCCTACGAGCAGTACTTC,CATSDGLASSYEQYF